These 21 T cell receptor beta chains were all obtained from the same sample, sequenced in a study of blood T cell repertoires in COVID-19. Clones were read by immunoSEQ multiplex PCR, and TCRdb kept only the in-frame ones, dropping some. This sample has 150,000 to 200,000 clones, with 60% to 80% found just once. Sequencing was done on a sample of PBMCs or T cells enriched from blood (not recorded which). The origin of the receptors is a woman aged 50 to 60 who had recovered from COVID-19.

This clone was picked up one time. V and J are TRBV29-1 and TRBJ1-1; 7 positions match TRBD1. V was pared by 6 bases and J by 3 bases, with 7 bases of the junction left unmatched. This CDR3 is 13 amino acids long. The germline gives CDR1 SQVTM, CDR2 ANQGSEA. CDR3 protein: CSVQQGRHTEAFF. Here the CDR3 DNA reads TGCAGCGTCCAACAGGGGAGGCACACTGAAGCTTTCTTT.

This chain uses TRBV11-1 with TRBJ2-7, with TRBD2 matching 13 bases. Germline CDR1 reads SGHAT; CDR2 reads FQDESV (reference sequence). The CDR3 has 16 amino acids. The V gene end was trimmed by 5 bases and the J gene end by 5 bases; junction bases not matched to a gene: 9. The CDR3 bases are TGTGCCAGCAGCCCCTGGACTAGCGGGAGCCCCAACGAGCAGTACTTC. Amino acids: CASSPWTSGSPNEQYF.

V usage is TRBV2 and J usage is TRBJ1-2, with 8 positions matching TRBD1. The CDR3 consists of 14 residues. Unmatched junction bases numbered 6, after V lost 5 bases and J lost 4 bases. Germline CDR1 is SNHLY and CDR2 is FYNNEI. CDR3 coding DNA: TGTGCCAGCAGTAACATAGGACAGGGCTATGGCTACACCTTC. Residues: CASSNIGQGYGYTF.

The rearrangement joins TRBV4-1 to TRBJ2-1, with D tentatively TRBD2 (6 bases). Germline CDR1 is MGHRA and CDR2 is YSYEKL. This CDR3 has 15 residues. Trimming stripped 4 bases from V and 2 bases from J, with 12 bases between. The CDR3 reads CASSPGLSPYNEQFF. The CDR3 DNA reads TGCGCCAGCAGCCCGGGACTGAGTCCCTACAATGAGCAGTTCTTC.

The CDR3 nucleotides read TGTGCCAGCAGTGAAGCCGGGATGGGGGCCAACGTCCTGACTTTC. Protein: CASSEAGMGANVLTF. The J gene is TRBJ2-6, the V gene TRBV2; D perhaps matches TRBD2 (5 bases). CDR3 length: 15 amino acids. V was clipped by 0 bases and J by 4 bases, with 7 bases between them. Looked up from germline, CDR1 is SNHLY and CDR2 is FYNNEI.

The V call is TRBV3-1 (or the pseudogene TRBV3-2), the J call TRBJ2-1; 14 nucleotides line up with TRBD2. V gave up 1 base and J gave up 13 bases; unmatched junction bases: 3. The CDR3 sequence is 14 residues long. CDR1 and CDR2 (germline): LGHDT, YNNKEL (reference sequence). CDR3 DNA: TGTGCCAGCAGCCAAGGGACTAGCGGGAGGACCCAGTTCTTC. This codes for CASSQGTSGRTQFF.

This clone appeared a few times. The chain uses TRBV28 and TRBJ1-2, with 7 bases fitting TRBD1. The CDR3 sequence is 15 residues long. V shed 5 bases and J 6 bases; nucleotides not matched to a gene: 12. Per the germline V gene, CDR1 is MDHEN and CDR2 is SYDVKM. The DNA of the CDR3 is TGTGCCAGCAGTACGACAGGGTTGATGGGAGATGGCTACACCTTC. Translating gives CASSTTGLMGDGYTF.

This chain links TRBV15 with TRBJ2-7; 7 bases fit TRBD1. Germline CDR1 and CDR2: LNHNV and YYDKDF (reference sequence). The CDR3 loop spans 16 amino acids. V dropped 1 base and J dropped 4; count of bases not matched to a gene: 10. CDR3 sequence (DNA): TGTGCCACCAGCAGAGCAGTATTAGGACAGGCGTACGAGCAGTACTTC. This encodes CATSRAVLGQAYEQYF. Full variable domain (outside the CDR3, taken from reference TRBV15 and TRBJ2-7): DAMVIQNPRYQVTQFGKPVTLSCSQTLNHNVMYWYQQKSSQAPKLLFHYYDKDFNNEADTPDNFQSRRPNTSFCFLDIRSPGLGDTAMYLCATSRAVLGQAYEQYFGPGTRLTVT.

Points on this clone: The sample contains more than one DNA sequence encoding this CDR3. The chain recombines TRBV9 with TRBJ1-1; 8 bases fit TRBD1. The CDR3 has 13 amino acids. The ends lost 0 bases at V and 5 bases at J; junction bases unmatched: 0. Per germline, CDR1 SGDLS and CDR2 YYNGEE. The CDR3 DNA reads TGTGCCAGCAGCGTAGGGACAGGGACTGAAGCTTTCTTT. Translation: CASSVGTGTEAFF.

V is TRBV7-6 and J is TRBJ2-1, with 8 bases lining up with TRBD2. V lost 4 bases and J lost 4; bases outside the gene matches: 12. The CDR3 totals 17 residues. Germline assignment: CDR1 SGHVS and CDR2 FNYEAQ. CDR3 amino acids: CASSSTQGLAGYNEQFF. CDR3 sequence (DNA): TGTGCCAGCAGCTCGACCCAAGGGCTAGCGGGTTACAATGAGCAGTTCTTC.

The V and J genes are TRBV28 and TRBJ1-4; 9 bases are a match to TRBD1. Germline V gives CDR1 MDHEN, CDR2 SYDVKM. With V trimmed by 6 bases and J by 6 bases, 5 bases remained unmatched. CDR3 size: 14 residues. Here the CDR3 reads CASRQTGGYEKLFF. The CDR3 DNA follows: TGTGCCAGCAGACAGACAGGGGGATATGAAAAACTGTTTTTT.

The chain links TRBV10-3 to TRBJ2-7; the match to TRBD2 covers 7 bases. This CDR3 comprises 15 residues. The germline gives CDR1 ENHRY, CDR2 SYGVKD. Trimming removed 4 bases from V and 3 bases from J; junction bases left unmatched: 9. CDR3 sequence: CAISGTRTDGYEQYF. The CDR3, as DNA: TGTGCCATCAGTGGGACTAGGACCGATGGCTACGAGCAGTACTTC.

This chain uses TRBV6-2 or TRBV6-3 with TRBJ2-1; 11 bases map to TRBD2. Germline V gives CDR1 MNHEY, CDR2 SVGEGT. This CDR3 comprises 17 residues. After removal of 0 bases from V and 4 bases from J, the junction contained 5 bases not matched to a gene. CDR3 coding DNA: TGTGCCAGCAGTTACTCGCGTAGCGGGAGGGCGTACAATGAGCAGTTCTTC. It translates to CASSYSRSGRAYNEQFF.

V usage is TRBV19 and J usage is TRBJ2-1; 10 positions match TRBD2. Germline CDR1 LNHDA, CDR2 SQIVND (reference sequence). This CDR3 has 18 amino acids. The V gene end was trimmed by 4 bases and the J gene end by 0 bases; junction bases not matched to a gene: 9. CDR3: CASSTTTSGPSSYNEQFF. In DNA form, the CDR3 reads TGTGCCAGTAGTACGACGACTAGCGGGCCTAGCTCCTACAATGAGCAGTTCTTC.

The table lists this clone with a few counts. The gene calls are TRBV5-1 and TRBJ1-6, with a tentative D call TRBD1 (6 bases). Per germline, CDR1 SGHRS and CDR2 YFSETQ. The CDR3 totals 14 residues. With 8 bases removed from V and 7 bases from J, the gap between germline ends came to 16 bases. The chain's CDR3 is CASRIQGTNSPLHF. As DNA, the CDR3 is TGCGCCAGTCGTATACAGGGAACGAATTCACCCCTCCACTTT. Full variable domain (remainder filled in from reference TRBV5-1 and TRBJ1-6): KAGVTQTPRYLIKTRGQQVTLSCSPISGHRSVSWYQQTPGQGLQFLFEYFSETQRNKGNFPGRFSGRQFSNSRSEMNVSTLELGDSALYLCASRIQGTNSPLHFGNGTRLTVT.

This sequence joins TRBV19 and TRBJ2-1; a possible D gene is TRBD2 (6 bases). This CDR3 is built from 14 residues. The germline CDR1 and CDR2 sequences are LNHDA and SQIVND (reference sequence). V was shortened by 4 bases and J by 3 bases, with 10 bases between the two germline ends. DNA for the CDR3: TGTGCCAGTAGTAGCGCGGGACGCTACAATGAGCAGTTCTTC. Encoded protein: CASSSAGRYNEQFF.

The CDR3 here is CASSPTQAMNTEAFF. The DNA for the CDR3 is TGCGCCAGCAGCCCGACACAGGCCATGAACACTGAAGCTTTCTTT. The rearrangement links TRBV5-1 to TRBJ1-1; D perhaps matches TRBD1 (5 bases). Germline V gene lookup returns CDR1 SGHRS and CDR2 YFSETQ. The CDR3 sequence is 15 residues long. Trimming shortened V by 4 bases and J by 0 bases, and 13 bases separated the two germline ends.

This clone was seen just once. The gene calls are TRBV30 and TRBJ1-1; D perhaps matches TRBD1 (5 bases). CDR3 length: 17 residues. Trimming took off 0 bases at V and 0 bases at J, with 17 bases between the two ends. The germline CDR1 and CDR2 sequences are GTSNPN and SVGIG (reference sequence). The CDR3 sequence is CAWSVTRVGGMNTEAFF. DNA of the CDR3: TGTGCCTGGAGTGTTACCAGGGTGGGGGGAATGAACACTGAAGCTTTCTTT.

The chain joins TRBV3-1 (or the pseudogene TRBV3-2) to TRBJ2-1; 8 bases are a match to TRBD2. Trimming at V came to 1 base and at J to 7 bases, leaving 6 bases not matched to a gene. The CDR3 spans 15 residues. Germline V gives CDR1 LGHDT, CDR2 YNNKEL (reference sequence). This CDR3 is CASSQGSGSGNEQFF. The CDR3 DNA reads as TGTGCCAGCAGCCAAGGAAGCGGGAGTGGGAATGAGCAGTTCTTC.

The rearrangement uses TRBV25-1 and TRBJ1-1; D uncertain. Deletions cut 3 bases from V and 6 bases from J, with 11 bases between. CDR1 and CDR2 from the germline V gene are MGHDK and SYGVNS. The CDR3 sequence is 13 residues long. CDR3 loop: CASSENGVAEAFF. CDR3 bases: TGTGCCAGCAGTGAGAACGGGGTCGCTGAAGCTTTCTTT. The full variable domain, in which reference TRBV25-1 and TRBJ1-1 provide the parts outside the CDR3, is EADIYQTPRYLVIGTGKKITLECSQTMGHDKMYWYQQDPGMELHLIHYSYGVNSTEKGDLSSESTVSRIRTEHFPLTLESARPSHTSQYLCASSENGVAEAFFGQGTRLTVV.

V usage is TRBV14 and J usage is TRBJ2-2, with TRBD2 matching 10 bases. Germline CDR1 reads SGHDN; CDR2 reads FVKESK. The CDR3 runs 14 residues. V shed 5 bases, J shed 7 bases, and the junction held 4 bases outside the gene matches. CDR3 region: CASSAWTSGGELFF. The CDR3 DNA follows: TGTGCCAGCAGCGCATGGACTAGCGGCGGGGAGCTGTTTTTT. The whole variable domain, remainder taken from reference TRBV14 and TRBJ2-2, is EAGVTQFPSHSVIEKGQTVTLRCDPISGHDNLYWYRRVMGKEIKFLLHFVKESKQDESGMPNNRFLAERTGGTYSTLKVQPAELEDSGVYFCASSAWTSGGELFFGEGSRLTVL.